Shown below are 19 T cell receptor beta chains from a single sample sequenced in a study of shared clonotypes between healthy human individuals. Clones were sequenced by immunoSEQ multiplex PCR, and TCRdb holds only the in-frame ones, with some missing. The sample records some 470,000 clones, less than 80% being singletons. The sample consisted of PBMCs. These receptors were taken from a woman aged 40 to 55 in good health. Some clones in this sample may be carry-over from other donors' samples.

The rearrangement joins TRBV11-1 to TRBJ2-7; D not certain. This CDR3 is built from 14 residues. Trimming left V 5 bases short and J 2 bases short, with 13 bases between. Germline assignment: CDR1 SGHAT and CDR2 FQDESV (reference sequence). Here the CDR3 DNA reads TGTGCCAGCAGCGAAACGTTTTCCGCCTACGAGCAGTACTTC. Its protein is CASSETFSAYEQYF.

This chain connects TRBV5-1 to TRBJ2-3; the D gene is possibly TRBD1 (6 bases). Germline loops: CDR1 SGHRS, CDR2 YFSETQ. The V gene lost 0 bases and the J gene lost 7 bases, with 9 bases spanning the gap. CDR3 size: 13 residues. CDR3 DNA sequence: TGCGCCAGCAGCTTGGAGGGACAACATACGCAGTATTTT. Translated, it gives CASSLEGQHTQYF.

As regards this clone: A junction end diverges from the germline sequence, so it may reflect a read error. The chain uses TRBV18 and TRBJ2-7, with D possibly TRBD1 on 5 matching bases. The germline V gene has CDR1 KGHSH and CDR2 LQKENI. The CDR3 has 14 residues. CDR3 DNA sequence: TGTGCCAGCTCCGCCCCGGCAGGGAATTACGAGCAGTGCTTC. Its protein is CASSAPAGNYEQCF.

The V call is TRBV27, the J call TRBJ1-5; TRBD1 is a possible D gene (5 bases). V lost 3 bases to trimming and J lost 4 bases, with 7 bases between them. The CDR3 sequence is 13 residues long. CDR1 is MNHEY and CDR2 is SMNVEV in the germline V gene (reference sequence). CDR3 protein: CASSLWGNQPQHF. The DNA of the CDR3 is TGTGCCAGCAGTTTGTGGGGGAATCAGCCCCAGCATTTT.

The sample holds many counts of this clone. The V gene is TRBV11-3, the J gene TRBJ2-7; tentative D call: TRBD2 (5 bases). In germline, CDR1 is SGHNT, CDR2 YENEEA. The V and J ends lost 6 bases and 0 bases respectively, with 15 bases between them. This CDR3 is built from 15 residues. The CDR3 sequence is CASSEAGETSYEQYF. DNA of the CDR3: TGTGCCAGCAGTGAAGCCGGGGAGACCTCCTACGAGCAGTACTTC.

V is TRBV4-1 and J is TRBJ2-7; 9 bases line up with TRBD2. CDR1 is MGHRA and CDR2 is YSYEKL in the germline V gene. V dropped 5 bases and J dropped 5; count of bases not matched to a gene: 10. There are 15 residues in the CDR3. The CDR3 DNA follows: TGCGCCAGCAGCTCAATCGGCGGGAGGGGTGACGAGCAGTACTTC. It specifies CASSSIGGRGDEQYF.

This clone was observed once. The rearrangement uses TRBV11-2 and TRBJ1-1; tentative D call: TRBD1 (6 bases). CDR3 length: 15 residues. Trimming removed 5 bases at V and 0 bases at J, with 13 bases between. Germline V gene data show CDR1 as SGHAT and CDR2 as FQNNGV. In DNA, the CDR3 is TGTGCCAGCAGCCACCGGGACACTCTGAACACTGAAGCTTTCTTT. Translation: CASSHRDTLNTEAFF. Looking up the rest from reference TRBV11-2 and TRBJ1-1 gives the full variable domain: EAGVAQSPRYKIIEKRQSVAFWCNPISGHATLYWYQQILGQGPKLLIQFQNNGVVDDSQLPKDRFSAERLKGVDSTLKIQPAKLEDSAVYLCASSHRDTLNTEAFFGQGTRLTVV.

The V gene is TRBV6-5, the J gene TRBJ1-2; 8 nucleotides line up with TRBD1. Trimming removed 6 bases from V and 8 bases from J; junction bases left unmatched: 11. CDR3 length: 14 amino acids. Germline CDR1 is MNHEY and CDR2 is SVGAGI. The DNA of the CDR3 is TGTGCCAGCAGCCAAGCCGGGACAGGTCGCGGCTACACCTTC. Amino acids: CASSQAGTGRGYTF.

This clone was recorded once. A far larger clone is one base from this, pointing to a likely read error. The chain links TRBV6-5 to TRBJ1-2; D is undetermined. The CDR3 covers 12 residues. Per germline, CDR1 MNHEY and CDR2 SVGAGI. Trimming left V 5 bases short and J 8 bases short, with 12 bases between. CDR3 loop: CASSNRLGGYTF. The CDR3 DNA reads TGTGCCAGCAGTAATAGACTCGGGGGCTACACCTTC.

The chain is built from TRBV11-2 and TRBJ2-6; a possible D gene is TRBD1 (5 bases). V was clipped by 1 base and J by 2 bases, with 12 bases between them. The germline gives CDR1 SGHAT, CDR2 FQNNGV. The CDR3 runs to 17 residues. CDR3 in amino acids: CASSLVQVLAGANVLTF. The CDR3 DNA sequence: TGTGCCAGCAGCTTAGTACAGGTCCTGGCTGGGGCCAACGTCCTGACTTTC.

For the CDR3, the DNA is TGTGCCAGCAGCCAAGATCATTGGGGTGGCGGGGAGCTGTTTTTT. It yields the protein CASSQDHWGGGELFF. V is TRBV4-2 and J is TRBJ2-2; unclear D gene. V lost 0 bases to trimming and J lost 7 bases, with 12 bases between them. The CDR3 contains 15 residues. Germline CDR1 and CDR2: LGHNA and YNFKEQ.

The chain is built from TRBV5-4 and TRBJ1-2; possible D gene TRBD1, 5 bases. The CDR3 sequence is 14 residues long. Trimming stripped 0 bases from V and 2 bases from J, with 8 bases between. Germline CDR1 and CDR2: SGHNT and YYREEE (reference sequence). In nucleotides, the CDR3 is TGTGCCAGCAGCTTGGGCAGGGTGAACTATGGCTACACCTTC. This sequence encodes CASSLGRVNYGYTF.

CDR3 protein: CASSLGGRGYTF. For the CDR3, the DNA is TGTGCCAGCAGTTTAGGGGGGAGGGGCTACACCTTC. The chain employs TRBV28 and TRBJ1-2; D is possibly TRBD1 (5 bases). Trimming left V 2 bases short and J 8 bases short, with 9 bases between. Germline V lookup: CDR1 MDHEN, CDR2 SYDVKM. The CDR3 loop spans 12 amino acids.

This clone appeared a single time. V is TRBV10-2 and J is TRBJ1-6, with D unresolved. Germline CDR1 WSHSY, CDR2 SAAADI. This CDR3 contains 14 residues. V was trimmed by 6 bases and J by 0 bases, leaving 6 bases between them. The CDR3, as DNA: TGCGCCAGCAGACAGAGCTCCTATAATTCACCCCTCCACTTT. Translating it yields CASRQSSYNSPLHF.

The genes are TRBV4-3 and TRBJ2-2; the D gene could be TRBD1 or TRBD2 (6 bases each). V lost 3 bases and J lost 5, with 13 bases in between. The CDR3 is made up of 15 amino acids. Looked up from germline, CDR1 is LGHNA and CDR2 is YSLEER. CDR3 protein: CASSQVLGGTGELFF. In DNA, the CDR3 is TGCGCCAGCAGCCAGGTCTTAGGGGGGACCGGGGAGCTGTTTTTT.

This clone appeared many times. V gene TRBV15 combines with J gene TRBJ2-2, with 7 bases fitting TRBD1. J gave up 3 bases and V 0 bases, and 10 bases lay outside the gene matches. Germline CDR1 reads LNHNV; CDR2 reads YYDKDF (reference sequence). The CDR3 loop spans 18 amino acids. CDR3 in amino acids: CATSRDVRGGADTGELFF. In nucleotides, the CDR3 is TGTGCCACCAGCAGAGATGTTCGAGGGGGCGCGGACACCGGGGAGCTGTTTTTT.

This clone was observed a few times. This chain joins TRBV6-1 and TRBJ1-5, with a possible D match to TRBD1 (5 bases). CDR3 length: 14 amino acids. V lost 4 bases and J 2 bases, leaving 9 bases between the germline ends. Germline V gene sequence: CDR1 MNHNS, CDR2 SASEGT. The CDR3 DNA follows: TGTGCCAGCAGTGGTAGGGGTGGCAATCAGCCCCAGCATTTT. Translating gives CASSGRGGNQPQHF.

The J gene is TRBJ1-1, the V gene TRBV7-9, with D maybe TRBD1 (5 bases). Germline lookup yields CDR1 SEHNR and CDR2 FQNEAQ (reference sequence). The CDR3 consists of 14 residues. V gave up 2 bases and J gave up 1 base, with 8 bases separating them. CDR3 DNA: TGTGCCAGCAGCTTAATAAGGGGGAACACTGAAGCTTTCTTT. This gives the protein CASSLIRGNTEAFF.

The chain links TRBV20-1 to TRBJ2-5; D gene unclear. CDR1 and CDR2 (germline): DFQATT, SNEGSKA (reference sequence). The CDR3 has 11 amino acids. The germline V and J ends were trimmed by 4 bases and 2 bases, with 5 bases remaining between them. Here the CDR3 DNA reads TGCAGTGCTACTAGTCAAGAGACCCAGTACTTC. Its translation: CSATSQETQYF.